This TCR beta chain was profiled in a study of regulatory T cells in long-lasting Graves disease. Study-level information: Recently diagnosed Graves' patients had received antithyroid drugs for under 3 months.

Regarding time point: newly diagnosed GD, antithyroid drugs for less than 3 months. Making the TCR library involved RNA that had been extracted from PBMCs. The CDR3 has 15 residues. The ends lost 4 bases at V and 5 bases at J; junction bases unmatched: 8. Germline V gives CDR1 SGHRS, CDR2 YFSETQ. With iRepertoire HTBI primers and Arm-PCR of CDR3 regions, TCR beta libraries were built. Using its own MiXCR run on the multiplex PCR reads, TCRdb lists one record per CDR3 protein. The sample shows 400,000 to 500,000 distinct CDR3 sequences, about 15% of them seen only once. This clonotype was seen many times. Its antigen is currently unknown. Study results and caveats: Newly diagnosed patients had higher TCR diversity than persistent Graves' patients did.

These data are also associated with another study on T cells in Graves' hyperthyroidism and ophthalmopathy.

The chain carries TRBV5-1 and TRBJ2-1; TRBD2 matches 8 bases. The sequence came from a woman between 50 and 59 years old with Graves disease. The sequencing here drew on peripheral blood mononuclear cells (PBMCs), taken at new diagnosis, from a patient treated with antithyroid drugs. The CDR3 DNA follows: TGCGCCAGCAGCCTAGGACTAGCCTCAAACAATGAGCAGTTCTTC. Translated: CASSLGLASNNEQFF.